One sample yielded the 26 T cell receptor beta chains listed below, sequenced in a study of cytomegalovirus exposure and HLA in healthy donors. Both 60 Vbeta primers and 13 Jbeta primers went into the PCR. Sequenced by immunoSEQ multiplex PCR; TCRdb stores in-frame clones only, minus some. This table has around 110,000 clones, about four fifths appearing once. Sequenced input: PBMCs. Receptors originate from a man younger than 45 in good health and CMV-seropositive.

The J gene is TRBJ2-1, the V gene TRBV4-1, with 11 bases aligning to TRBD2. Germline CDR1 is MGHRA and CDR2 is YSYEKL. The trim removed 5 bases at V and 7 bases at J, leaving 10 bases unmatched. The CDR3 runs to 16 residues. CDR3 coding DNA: TGCGCCAGCAGCACCCAACTAGCGGGGGCCGGGAATGAGCAGTTCTTC. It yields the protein CASSTQLAGAGNEQFF.

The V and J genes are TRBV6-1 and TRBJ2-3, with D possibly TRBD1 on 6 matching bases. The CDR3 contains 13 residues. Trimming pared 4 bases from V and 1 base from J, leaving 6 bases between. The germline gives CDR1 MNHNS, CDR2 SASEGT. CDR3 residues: CASSGTGTDTQYF. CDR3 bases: TGTGCCAGCAGTGGGACAGGCACAGATACGCAGTATTTT.

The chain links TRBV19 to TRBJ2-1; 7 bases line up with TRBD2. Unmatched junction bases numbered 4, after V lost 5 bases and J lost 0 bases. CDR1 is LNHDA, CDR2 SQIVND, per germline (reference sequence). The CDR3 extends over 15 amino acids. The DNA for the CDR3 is TGTGCCAGTAGTTATGGCGGGGGCTCCTACAATGAGCAGTTCTTC. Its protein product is CASSYGGGSYNEQFF.

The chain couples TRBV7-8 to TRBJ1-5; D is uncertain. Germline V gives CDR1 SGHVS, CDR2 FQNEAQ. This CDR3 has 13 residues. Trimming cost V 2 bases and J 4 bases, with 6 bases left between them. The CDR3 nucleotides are TGTGCCAGCAGCTTAAACTATAATCAGCCCCAGCATTTT. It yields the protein CASSLNYNQPQHF.

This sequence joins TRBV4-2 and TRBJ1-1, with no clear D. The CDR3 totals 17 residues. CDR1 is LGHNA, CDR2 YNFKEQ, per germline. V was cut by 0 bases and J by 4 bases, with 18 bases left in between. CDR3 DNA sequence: TGTGCCAGCAGCCAAGATGTGGGAGGGCCAAGCGGCACTGAAGCTTTCTTT. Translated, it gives CASSQDVGGPSGTEAFF.

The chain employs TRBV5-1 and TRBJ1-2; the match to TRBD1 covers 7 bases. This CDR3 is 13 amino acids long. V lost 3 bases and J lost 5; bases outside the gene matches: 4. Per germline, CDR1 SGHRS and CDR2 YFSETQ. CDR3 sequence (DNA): TGCGCCAGCAGCTCCTCGGGACAGTATGGCTACACCTTC. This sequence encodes CASSSSGQYGYTF. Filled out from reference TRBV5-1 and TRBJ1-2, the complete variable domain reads KAGVTQTPRYLIKTRGQQVTLSCSPISGHRSVSWYQQTPGQGLQFLFEYFSETQRNKGNFPGRFSGRQFSNSRSEMNVSTLELGDSALYLCASSSSGQYGYTFGSGTRLTVV.

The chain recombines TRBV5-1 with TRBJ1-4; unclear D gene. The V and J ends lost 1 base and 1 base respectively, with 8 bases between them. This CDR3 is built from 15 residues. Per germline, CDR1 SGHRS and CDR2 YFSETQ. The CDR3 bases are TGCGCCAGCAGCTTGAACGGTGAAACTAATGAAAAACTGTTTTTT. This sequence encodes CASSLNGETNEKLFF.

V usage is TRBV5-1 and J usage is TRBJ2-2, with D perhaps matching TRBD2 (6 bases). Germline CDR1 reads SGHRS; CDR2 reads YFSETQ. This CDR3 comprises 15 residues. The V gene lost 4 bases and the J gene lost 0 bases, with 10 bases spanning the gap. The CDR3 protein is CASSQTRTNTGELFF. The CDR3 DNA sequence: TGCGCCAGCAGCCAGACTAGAACGAACACCGGGGAGCTGTTTTTT.

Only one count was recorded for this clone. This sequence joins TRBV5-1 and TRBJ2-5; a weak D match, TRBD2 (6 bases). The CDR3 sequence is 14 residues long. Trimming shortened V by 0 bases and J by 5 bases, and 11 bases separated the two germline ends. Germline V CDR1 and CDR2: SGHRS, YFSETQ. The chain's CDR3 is CASSLGASGETQYF. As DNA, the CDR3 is TGCGCCAGCAGCTTGGGCGCCAGCGGGGAGACCCAGTACTTC. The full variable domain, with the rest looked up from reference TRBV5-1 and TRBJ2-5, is KAGVTQTPRYLIKTRGQQVTLSCSPISGHRSVSWYQQTPGQGLQFLFEYFSETQRNKGNFPGRFSGRQFSNSRSEMNVSTLELGDSALYLCASSLGASGETQYFGPGTRLLVL.

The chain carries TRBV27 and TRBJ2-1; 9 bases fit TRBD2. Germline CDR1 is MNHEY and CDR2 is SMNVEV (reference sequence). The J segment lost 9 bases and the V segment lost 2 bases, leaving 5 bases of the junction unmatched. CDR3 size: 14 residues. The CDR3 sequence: CASSLLAGHSEQFF. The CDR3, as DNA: TGTGCCAGCAGTTTACTAGCGGGGCATAGTGAGCAGTTCTTC.

CDR3 residues: CASSIGATDQETQYF. The CDR3 coding sequence is TGTGCCAGTAGTATAGGAGCGACAGACCAAGAGACCCAGTACTTC. The chain employs TRBV19 and TRBJ2-5, with TRBD1 as a possible D gene (5 bases). Germline CDR1 LNHDA, CDR2 SQIVND (reference sequence). V shed 1 base and J shed 0 bases, with 9 bases lying between them. This CDR3 is 15 amino acids long. The full variable domain, completed using reference TRBV19 and TRBJ2-5, is DGGITQSPKYLFRKEGQNVTLSCEQNLNHDAMYWYRQDPGQGLRLIYYSQIVNDFQKGDIAEGYSVSREKKESFPLTVTSAQKNPTAFYLCASSIGATDQETQYFGPGTRLLVL.

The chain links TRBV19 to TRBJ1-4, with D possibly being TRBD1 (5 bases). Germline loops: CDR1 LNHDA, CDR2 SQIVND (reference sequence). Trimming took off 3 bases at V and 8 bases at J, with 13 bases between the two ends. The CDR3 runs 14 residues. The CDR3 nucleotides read TGTGCCAGTAGTATGTGGCAGGGAAGAGAAAAACTGTTTTTT. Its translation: CASSMWQGREKLFF.

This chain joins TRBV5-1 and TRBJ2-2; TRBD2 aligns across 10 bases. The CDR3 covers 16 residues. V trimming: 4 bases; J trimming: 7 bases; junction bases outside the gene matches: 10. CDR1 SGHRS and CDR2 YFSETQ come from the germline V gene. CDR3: CASSLPSGGAGGELFF. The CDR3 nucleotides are TGCGCCAGCAGCCTCCCCAGCGGGGGGGCCGGCGGGGAGCTGTTTTTT.

CDR3 nucleotides: TGTGCCAGTAGTATTTCGGGCTCTGGAAACACCATATATTTT. This gives the protein CASSISGSGNTIYF. The gene calls are TRBV19 and TRBJ1-3; D is unresolved. V shed 3 bases and J shed 0 bases, with 6 bases lying between them. Germline-derived CDR1 and CDR2 are LNHDA and SQIVND (reference sequence). The length of the CDR3 is 14 residues.

CDR3 loop: CASSVGVGGRTDTQYF. The CDR3 DNA follows: TGTGCCAGCAGCGTAGGTGTAGGGGGACGCACAGATACGCAGTATTTT. The rearrangement links TRBV9 to TRBJ2-3; tentative D call: TRBD1 (6 bases). The CDR3 spans 16 residues. Germline CDR1 and CDR2: SGDLS and YYNGEE. V was pared by 0 bases and J by 1 base, with 12 bases between.

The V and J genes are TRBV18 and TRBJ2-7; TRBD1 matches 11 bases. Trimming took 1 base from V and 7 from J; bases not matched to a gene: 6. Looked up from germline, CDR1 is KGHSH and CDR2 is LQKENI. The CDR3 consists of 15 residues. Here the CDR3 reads CASSPRTGGPTEQYF. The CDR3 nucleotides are TGTGCCAGCTCACCACGGACAGGGGGCCCGACGGAGCAGTACTTC.

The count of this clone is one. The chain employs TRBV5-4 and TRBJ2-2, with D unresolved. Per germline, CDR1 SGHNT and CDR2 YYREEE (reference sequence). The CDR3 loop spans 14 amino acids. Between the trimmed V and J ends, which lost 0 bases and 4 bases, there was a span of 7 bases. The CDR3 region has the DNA TGTGCCAGCAGCTTGGGATACTTCACCGGGGAGCTGTTTTTT. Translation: CASSLGYFTGELFF.

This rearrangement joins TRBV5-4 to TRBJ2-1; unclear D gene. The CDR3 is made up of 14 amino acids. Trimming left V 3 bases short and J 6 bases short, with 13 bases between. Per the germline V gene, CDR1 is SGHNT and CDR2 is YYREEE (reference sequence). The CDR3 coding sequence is TGTGCCAGCAGCTCCGAGACATATTCCAATGAGCAGTTCTTC. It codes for CASSSETYSNEQFF.

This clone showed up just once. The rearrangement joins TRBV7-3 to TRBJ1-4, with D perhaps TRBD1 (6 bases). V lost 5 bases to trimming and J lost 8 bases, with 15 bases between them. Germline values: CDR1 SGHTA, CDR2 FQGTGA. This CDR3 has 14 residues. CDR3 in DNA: TGTGCCAGCAGCCCGGGGGGGGCTGGGGAAAAACTGTTTTTT. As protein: CASSPGGAGEKLFF.

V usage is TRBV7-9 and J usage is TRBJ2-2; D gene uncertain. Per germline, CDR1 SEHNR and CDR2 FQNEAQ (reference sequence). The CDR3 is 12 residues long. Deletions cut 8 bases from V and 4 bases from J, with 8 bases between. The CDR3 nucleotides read TGTGCCAGCCCCATAGCCACCGGGGAGCTGTTTTTT. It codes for CASPIATGELFF.

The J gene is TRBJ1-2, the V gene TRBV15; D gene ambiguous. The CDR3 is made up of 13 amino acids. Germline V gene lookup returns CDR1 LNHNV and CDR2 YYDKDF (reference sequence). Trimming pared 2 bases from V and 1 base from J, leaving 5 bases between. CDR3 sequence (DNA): TGTGCCACCAGCAGAAACGGTAACTATGGCTACACCTTC. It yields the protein CATSRNGNYGYTF.

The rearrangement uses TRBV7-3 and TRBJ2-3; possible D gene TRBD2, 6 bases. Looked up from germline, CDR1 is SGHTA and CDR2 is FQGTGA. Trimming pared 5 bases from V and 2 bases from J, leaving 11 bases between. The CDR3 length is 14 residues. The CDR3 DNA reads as TGTGCCAGCAGCCCGGGGACTCTCACAGATACGCAGTATTTT. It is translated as CASSPGTLTDTQYF.

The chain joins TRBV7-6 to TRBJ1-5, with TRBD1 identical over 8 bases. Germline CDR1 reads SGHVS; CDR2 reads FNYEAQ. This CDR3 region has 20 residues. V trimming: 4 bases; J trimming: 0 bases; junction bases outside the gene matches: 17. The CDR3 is CASSSNVAGRGHSSNQPQHF. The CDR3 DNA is TGTGCCAGCAGCTCGAACGTAGCGGGCAGGGGGCATAGTAGCAATCAGCCCCAGCATTTT.

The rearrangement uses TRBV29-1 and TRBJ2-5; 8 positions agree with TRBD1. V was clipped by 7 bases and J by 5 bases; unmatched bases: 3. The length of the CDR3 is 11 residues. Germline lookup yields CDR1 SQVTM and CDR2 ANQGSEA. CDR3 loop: CSARTGETQYF. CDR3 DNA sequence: TGCAGCGCCCGGACAGGGGAGACCCAGTACTTC.

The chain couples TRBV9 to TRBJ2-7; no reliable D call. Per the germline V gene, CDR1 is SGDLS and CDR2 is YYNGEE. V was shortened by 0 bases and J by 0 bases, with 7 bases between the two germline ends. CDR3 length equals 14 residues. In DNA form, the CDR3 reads TGTGCCAGCAGCGTAGGGTTCAGCTCCTACGAGCAGTACTTC. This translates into CASSVGFSSYEQYF.

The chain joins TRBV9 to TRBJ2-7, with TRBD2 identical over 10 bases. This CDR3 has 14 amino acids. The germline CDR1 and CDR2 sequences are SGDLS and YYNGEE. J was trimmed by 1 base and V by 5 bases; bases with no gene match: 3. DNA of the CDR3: TGTGCCAGCAGTCTAGCGGGGGAGTCCTACGAGCAGTACTTC. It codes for CASSLAGESYEQYF.